These 29 T cell receptor beta chains were sequenced from one sample in a study of shared clonotypes between healthy human individuals. Libraries were prepared by immunoSEQ multiplex PCR; TCRdb keeps only in-frame clonotypes and omits some of them. The table records some 2 million clones, 85% to 95% of them present only once. The naive CD8 population came from CD45RO-negative cells selected for CCR7, without terminally differentiated effector memory CD45RA+ cells. What was sequenced was naive CD8+ T cells sorted from blood. These receptors all come from a man aged 18 to 30 in good health.

This chain uses TRBV6-7 with TRBJ1-2, with D unresolved. TRBV6-7 counts as an open reading frame of uncertain function. Deletions cut 4 bases from V and 2 bases from J, with 8 bases between. The CDR3 totals 13 residues. CDR3 in amino acids: CASSWWRNYGYTF. CDR3 sequence (DNA): TGTGCCAGCAGTTGGTGGCGAAACTATGGCTACACCTTC.

Here the CDR3 DNA reads TGTGCCAGCAGCTTTTTAGAGGGGGATACGCAGTATTTT. It yields the protein CASSFLEGDTQYF. The chain employs TRBV5-6 and TRBJ2-3, with D tentatively TRBD1 or TRBD2 (5 bases each). V shed 2 bases and J shed 6 bases, with 10 bases lying between them. Per the germline V gene, CDR1 is SGHDT and CDR2 is YYEEEE. CDR3 length: 13 amino acids.

The chain links TRBV6-5 to TRBJ2-2; no firm D call. Germline V lookup: CDR1 MNHEY, CDR2 SVGAGI. The CDR3 runs 11 residues. Trimming removed 2 bases from V and 7 bases from J, with 2 bases in between. This CDR3 reads CASSYNGELFF. The CDR3 DNA reads as TGTGCCAGCAGTTACAACGGGGAGCTGTTTTTT.

The chain carries TRBV13 and TRBJ2-5; 15 positions match TRBD2. V dropped 7 bases and J dropped 4; count of bases not matched to a gene: 10. CDR1 is PRHDT and CDR2 is FYEKMQ in the germline V gene (reference sequence). The CDR3 sequence is 17 residues long. CDR3 nucleotide sequence: TGTGCCAGCAACCGGAACGGACTAGCGGGAGGGTTAGAGACCCAGTACTTC. The encoded protein is CASNRNGLAGGLETQYF.

This sequence joins TRBV7-8 and TRBJ1-4, with D tentatively TRBD1 (6 bases). CDR1 is SGHVS and CDR2 is FQNEAQ in the germline V gene. Trimming took off 4 bases at V and 6 bases at J, with 12 bases between the two ends. This CDR3 contains 14 residues. CDR3 nucleotide sequence: TGTGCCAGCAGCTCCATGGGGGCCGATGAAAAACTGTTTTTT. Protein: CASSSMGADEKLFF.

CDR3 DNA: TGTGCCAGCAGTCCCGGGTGGGGACAGGGGGCTCTCGAGCAGTACTTC. It encodes CASSPGWGQGALEQYF. This sequence joins TRBV6-6 and TRBJ2-7; 12 bases fit TRBD1. The V gene's germline CDR1 is MNHNY and CDR2 SVGAGI (reference sequence). J was trimmed by 6 bases and V by 5 bases; bases with no gene match: 11. CDR3 size: 16 residues.

The V gene is TRBV11-2, the J gene TRBJ2-5, with 10 bases lining up with TRBD1. Germline values: CDR1 SGHAT, CDR2 FQNNGV. Trimming took 5 bases from V and 1 from J; bases not matched to a gene: 13. The CDR3 is 18 residues long. The CDR3 loop reads CASSRKGTGAPLQETQYF. For the CDR3, the DNA is TGTGCCAGCAGCCGAAAGGGGACAGGGGCACCCCTCCAAGAGACCCAGTACTTC.

CDR3 in amino acids: CASSLSHLGEETYEQYF. The CDR3 nucleotides are TGTGCCAGCAGCTTAAGCCACCTAGGGGAGGAAACCTACGAGCAGTACTTC. The V gene is TRBV11-2, the J gene TRBJ2-7; TRBD2 is a possible D gene (6 bases). Trimming took 2 bases from V and 2 from J, leaving 19 bases between them. The germline V gene encodes CDR1 SGHAT and CDR2 FQNNGV. This CDR3 has 17 amino acids.

The rearrangement uses TRBV11-2 and TRBJ1-2; D may be TRBD1 (6 bases). This CDR3 has 14 residues. The V gene's germline CDR1 is SGHAT and CDR2 FQNNGV. The V end was cut by 1 base, the J end by 3 bases, with 9 bases between. The CDR3 sequence: CASSLAGVDYGYTF. Written as DNA, the CDR3 is TGTGCCAGCAGCTTAGCAGGGGTGGACTATGGCTACACCTTC.

The chain carries TRBV29-1 and TRBJ2-3; D assignment may be TRBD1 or TRBD2 (5 bases each). The CDR3 sequence is 12 residues long. CDR1 SQVTM and CDR2 ANQGSEA come from the germline V gene. The germline V and J ends were trimmed by 6 bases and 3 bases, with 10 bases remaining between them. The CDR3 reads CSVGVGTDTQYF. Here the CDR3 DNA reads TGCAGCGTGGGGGTAGGAACAGATACGCAGTATTTT.

The rearrangement links TRBV4-3 to TRBJ2-5, with 9 bases that match TRBD1. The V gene's germline CDR1 is LGHNA and CDR2 YSLEER. The trim removed 3 bases at V and 5 bases at J, leaving 10 bases unmatched. The CDR3 extends over 16 amino acids. CDR3 DNA sequence: TGCGCCAGCAGCCAGACCGGGACAGGGAAGACCGAGACCCAGTACTTC. Translating gives CASSQTGTGKTETQYF.

The chain combines TRBV7-2 with TRBJ2-3, with 10 bases aligning to TRBD2. This CDR3 comprises 16 residues. Germline V gene sequence: CDR1 SGHTA, CDR2 FQGNSA. With 5 bases clipped from V and 0 bases from J, the junction kept 5 bases outside the gene matches. The CDR3 here is CASSLGLAPSTDTQYF. As DNA, the CDR3 is TGTGCCAGCAGCCTGGGACTAGCGCCTAGCACAGATACGCAGTATTTT.

This sequence joins TRBV7-3 and TRBJ1-1; D unclear. This CDR3 is 13 amino acids long. V gave up 4 bases and J gave up 0 bases, with 6 bases separating them. From germline, CDR1 is SGHTA and CDR2 FQGTGA. The DNA for the CDR3 is TGTGCCAGCAGCTCTGCATTGAACACTGAAGCTTTCTTT. The encoded protein is CASSSALNTEAFF. The entire variable domain, with the rest obtained from reference TRBV7-3 and TRBJ1-1, is as follows: GAGVSQTPSNKVTEKGKYVELRCDPISGHTALYWYRQSLGQGPEFLIYFQGTGAADDSGLPNDRFFAVRPEGSVSTLKIQRTERGDSAVYLCASSSALNTEAFFGQGTRLTVV.

This chain links TRBV10-3 with TRBJ2-7, with D unclear. Trimming removed 2 bases from V and 2 bases from J, with 19 bases in between. The germline V gene encodes CDR1 ENHRY and CDR2 SYGVKD. CDR3 length equals 17 residues. The DNA for the CDR3 is TGTGCCATCAGTGAGCCGTGGGAACAGAGTAATCCCTACGAGCAGTACTTC. It encodes CAISEPWEQSNPYEQYF.

The CDR3 here is CASSQEAGRAYEQYF. The CDR3 DNA follows: TGCGCCAGCAGCCAAGAGGCGGGAAGGGCCTACGAGCAGTACTTC. J is TRBJ2-7 and V is TRBV4-1; maybe TRBD2 (6 bases). The germline V gene has CDR1 MGHRA and CDR2 YSYEKL. CDR3 length equals 15 residues. Trimming took 0 bases from V and 2 from J, leaving 11 bases between them.

The CDR3 is CASSFRHRGADEQFF. The CDR3 nucleotides are TGCGCCAGCAGCTTTCGACATCGCGGGGCCGATGAGCAGTTCTTC. The chain uses TRBV5-1 and TRBJ2-1, with a possible D match to TRBD2 (6 bases). The CDR3 runs 15 residues. Germline V gives CDR1 SGHRS, CDR2 YFSETQ. The germline V and J ends were trimmed by 2 bases and 8 bases, with 17 bases remaining between them.

Here the CDR3 reads CASSSGTLGELFF. DNA of the CDR3: TGTGCCAGCAGCTCAGGGACGCTCGGGGAGCTGTTTTTT. The V call is TRBV11-2, the J call TRBJ2-2, with D perhaps assigned TRBD1 or TRBD2 (5 bases each). The CDR3 covers 13 residues. Germline V gene sequence: CDR1 SGHAT, CDR2 FQNNGV. Trimming cost V 4 bases and J 7 bases, with 10 bases left between them.

This sequence joins TRBV27 and TRBJ1-2; D may be TRBD1 (5 bases). This CDR3 region has 15 residues. V lost 0 bases to trimming and J lost 7 bases, with 15 bases between them. The germline gives CDR1 MNHEY, CDR2 SMNVEV (reference sequence). The CDR3 nucleotides are TGTGCCAGCAGTTTATCCGGGGGGGGTCTCCGTGGCTACACCTTC. It specifies CASSLSGGGLRGYTF.

On this clone: The sample contains more than one DNA sequence encoding this CDR3. V gene TRBV11-2 combines with J gene TRBJ2-1, with D perhaps TRBD2 (5 bases). V was pared by 2 bases and J by 5 bases, with 10 bases between. The germline V gene has CDR1 SGHAT and CDR2 FQNNGV. The CDR3 is made up of 14 amino acids. The CDR3 DNA reads TGTGCCAGCAGCTTACTAGCAGGAGACAATGAGCAGTTCTTC. It translates to CASSLLAGDNEQFF.

In its sample, this clone was seen once. The V gene is TRBV11-2, the J gene TRBJ2-1; possibly TRBD1 for D (6 bases). V was cut by 1 base and J by 7 bases, with 14 bases left in between. Germline loops: CDR1 SGHAT, CDR2 FQNNGV. The CDR3 runs to 15 residues. The CDR3 DNA reads TGTGCCAGCAGCTTAGGCAGGGGACCCTCGAATGAGCAGTTCTTC. This codes for CASSLGRGPSNEQFF.

This clone was counted once. The gene calls are TRBV4-2 and TRBJ2-3; 8 positions match TRBD2. J lost 3 bases, V lost 1 base, and 6 bases had no gene match. Germline V gene sequence: CDR1 LGHNA, CDR2 YNFKEQ. This CDR3 has 16 amino acids. CDR3 nucleotide sequence: TGTGCCAGCAGCCAAGTGGATAGCGGGGTGACAGATACGCAGTATTTT. It is translated as CASSQVDSGVTDTQYF.

The J gene is TRBJ1-4, the V gene TRBV10-2; D gene ambiguous. From germline, CDR1 is WSHSY and CDR2 SAAADI. The CDR3 sequence is 14 residues long. V was clipped by 6 bases and J by 0 bases, with 8 bases between them. The CDR3 loop reads CASSLGTTNEKLFF. The CDR3 DNA follows: TGCGCCAGCAGCCTAGGGACAACTAATGAAAAACTGTTTTTT.

The V and J genes are TRBV15 and TRBJ2-7; 7 nucleotides match TRBD2. V dropped 5 bases and J dropped 5; count of bases not matched to a gene: 12. This CDR3 region has 15 residues. Germline V CDR1 and CDR2: LNHNV, YYDKDF (reference sequence). The CDR3 nucleotides read TGTGCCACCAGCCCAACGAGGGAGGGAAAAAACGAGCAGTACTTC. This sequence encodes CATSPTREGKNEQYF. The full variable domain, completed using reference TRBV15 and TRBJ2-7, is DAMVIQNPRYQVTQFGKPVTLSCSQTLNHNVMYWYQQKSSQAPKLLFHYYDKDFNNEADTPDNFQSRRPNTSFCFLDIRSPGLGDTAMYLCATSPTREGKNEQYFGPGTRLTVT.

This chain connects TRBV10-2 to TRBJ2-2; D possibly corresponds to TRBD2 (6 bases). This CDR3 comprises 14 residues. Germline V lookup: CDR1 WSHSY, CDR2 SAAADI. V dropped 0 bases and J dropped 6 bases, with 8 bases sitting between them. The DNA for the CDR3 is TGCGCCAGCAGTGAGTCGGGGGGTCCCGGGGAGCTGTTTTTT. Amino acids: CASSESGGPGELFF.

The chain carries TRBV2 and TRBJ2-7; a weak D match, TRBD2 (6 bases). Germline loops: CDR1 SNHLY, CDR2 FYNNEI. V was pared by 6 bases and J by 1 base, with 16 bases between. This CDR3 has 15 amino acids. The CDR3 sequence is CASRARTTLSYEQYF. The CDR3 DNA sequence: TGTGCCAGCAGAGCCCGGACTACCCTTTCCTACGAGCAGTACTTC.

The V gene is TRBV15, the J gene TRBJ1-1; no definite D call. With 2 bases removed from V and 3 bases from J, the gap between germline ends came to 13 bases. Germline V lookup: CDR1 LNHNV, CDR2 YYDKDF (reference sequence). This CDR3 comprises 15 residues. For the CDR3, the DNA is TGTGCCACCAGCAGATCTTACGCGGTGGACACTGAAGCTTTCTTT. It specifies CATSRSYAVDTEAFF. Complete variable domain (other parts from reference TRBV15 and TRBJ1-1): DAMVIQNPRYQVTQFGKPVTLSCSQTLNHNVMYWYQQKSSQAPKLLFHYYDKDFNNEADTPDNFQSRRPNTSFCFLDIRSPGLGDTAMYLCATSRSYAVDTEAFFGQGTRLTVV.

V is TRBV9 and J is TRBJ1-2, with D possibly TRBD1 on 5 matching bases. V was cut by 3 bases and J by 6 bases, with 12 bases left in between. The CDR3 is made up of 13 amino acids. Germline assignment: CDR1 SGDLS and CDR2 YYNGEE. The CDR3 sequence is CASSGRVQDGYTF. As DNA, the CDR3 is TGTGCCAGCAGCGGCAGGGTTCAGGATGGCTACACCTTC.

This chain connects TRBV5-1 to TRBJ2-3; 13 nucleotides match TRBD2. CDR1 is SGHRS, CDR2 YFSETQ, per germline. V lost 3 bases and J lost 2; bases outside the gene matches: 6. This CDR3 has 17 amino acids. The CDR3 DNA follows: TGCGCCAGCAGCTCAGGACTAGCGGGGGATGACACAGATACGCAGTATTTT. It specifies CASSSGLAGDDTDTQYF. The whole variable domain, filled in from reference TRBV5-1 and TRBJ2-3, reads KAGVTQTPRYLIKTRGQQVTLSCSPISGHRSVSWYQQTPGQGLQFLFEYFSETQRNKGNFPGRFSGRQFSNSRSEMNVSTLELGDSALYLCASSSGLAGDDTDTQYFGPGTRLTVL.

The chain has TRBV2 and TRBJ2-2; D uncertain. CDR1 and CDR2 (germline): SNHLY, FYNNEI. The CDR3 spans 12 residues. The V gene lost 8 bases and the J gene lost 1 base, with 5 bases spanning the gap. The chain's CDR3 is CASVGNTGELFF. DNA for the CDR3: TGTGCCAGCGTCGGGAACACCGGGGAGCTGTTTTTT.